This is a list of T cell receptor beta chains from one sample in a study of cytomegalovirus exposure and HLA in healthy donors. The table came from immunoSEQ multiplex PCR; TCRdb's copy has only in-frame clones and leaves some out. The sample holds around 140,000 clones. The sample consisted of PBMCs. The receptor source for this set is a male donor in good health and CMV-seronegative. CDR3s include the opening cysteine and the closing phenylalanine or tryptophan. The D gene is left open where the match is weak.

cdr3_nt cdr3_aa j_call v_call d_call
TGTGCCAGCAGCTTGACAGGGGGCGCTTCCTACTACGAGCAGTACTTC CASSLTGGASYYEQYF TRBJ2-7 TRBV7-2 TRBD1
TGTGCCAGCAGGGGAGTGGCGGGAGGGTACAATGAGCAGTTCTTC CASRGVAGGYNEQFF TRBJ2-1 TRBV6-5 TRBD2
TGTGCCAGCAGTTATAACTCCCACGAGCAGTACTTC CASSYNSHEQYF TRBJ2-7 TRBV6-1 NA
TGCAGCGTTGAAGAACTAGCGGGGGGGGTCGAGCAGTACTTC CSVEELAGGVEQYF TRBJ2-7 TRBV29-1 TRBD2
TGTGCCAGCAGCTTAGAGCAGGGCTCCGGGGAGCTGTTTTTT CASSLEQGSGELFF TRBJ2-2 TRBV7-2 NA
TGTGCCAGCAGTGAAGCGAACTACTATGGCTACACCTTC CASSEANYYGYTF TRBJ1-2 TRBV6-1 NA
TGTGCCTGGTCTACAGGTACTGGCTACACCTTC CAWSTGTGYTF TRBJ1-2 TRBV30 NA
TGTGCCAGCAGCCCCCGGGACAGGGGGACCTACGAGCAGTACTTC CASSPRDRGTYEQYF TRBJ2-7 TRBV7-9 TRBD1
TGCGCCAGCAGCCAAGTTCTGGGCGGACAGGGGGTTGTATCCGGAACTACAGATACGCAGTATTTT CASSQVLGGQGVVSGTTDTQYF TRBJ2-3 TRBV4-3 TRBD1
TGTGCCAGTGCTATACCGGGACAGGGGGCCAATGAGCAGTTCTTC CASAIPGQGANEQFF TRBJ2-1 TRBV28 TRBD1
TGTGCCAGTGCCTCCGGGGAGGCGGCTAATGAAAAACTGTTTTTT CASASGEAANEKLFF TRBJ1-4 TRBV19 NA
TGTGCCAGCAGTGATGGACAGGGGAGCAATCAGCCCCAGCATTTT CASSDGQGSNQPQHF TRBJ1-5 TRBV28 TRBD1
TGCGCCAGCAGCTTAGATAGGTCGAGCGCTGGAAACACCATATATTTT CASSLDRSSAGNTIYF TRBJ1-3 TRBV5-1 NA
TGTGCCACCAGCGGGACAGGGGCTGAAGCTTTCTTT CATSGTGAEAFF TRBJ1-1 TRBV15 TRBD1
TGTGCCAGCAGCCGTCCCGGGACTAGCGGGAGGGCCCCCAATGAGCAGTTCTTC CASSRPGTSGRAPNEQFF TRBJ2-1 TRBV7-9 TRBD2
TGTGCCAGCAGCTTAGCTACAGGTTCGCATGGCTACACCTTC CASSLATGSHGYTF TRBJ1-2 TRBV11-2 NA
TGCGCCAGCAGCCCCCAACAGGGGTTTGGCACTGAAGCTTTCTTT CASSPQQGFGTEAFF TRBJ1-1 TRBV4-1 TRBD1
TGTGCCAGCTCCCTGACAGGGATTACCTACGAGCAGTACTTC CASSLTGITYEQYF TRBJ2-7 TRBV18 TRBD1
TGTGCCACCAGCGGCAGAGGATACTACACCTTC CATSGRGYYTF TRBJ1-2 TRBV15 NA
TGCGCCAGCAGCAGAGACAGGAACACTGAAGCTTTCTTT CASSRDRNTEAFF TRBJ1-1 TRBV5-1 NA
TGTGCCAGCAGCGCTACTACCGCCCCCTCCTACGAGCAGTACTTC CASSATTAPSYEQYF TRBJ2-7 TRBV9 NA
TGTGCCAGCAGGGCTCTCGGGGGATACTCCTACGAGCAGTACTTC CASRALGGYSYEQYF TRBJ2-7 TRBV11-2 NA
TGTGCCAGCAGCCAGGACGGGGGGTCGTTCGGCTACACCTTC CASSQDGGSFGYTF TRBJ1-2 TRBV7-6 NA
TGTGCCAGCAGCTTAGGGGCAGCTAACTATGGCTACACCTTC CASSLGAANYGYTF TRBJ1-2 TRBV13 NA
TGTGCCAGCACCCACGGCGGGACTGAAGCTTTCTTT CASTHGGTEAFF TRBJ1-1 TRBV7-2 NA
TGCGCCAGCAGCTTGGTTAGAGGTGGTTTGAGCACTGAAGCTTTCTTT CASSLVRGGLSTEAFF TRBJ1-1 TRBV5-1 NA
TGTGCCTGGGCGGGACCCCGGGGGACCCAGTACTTC CAWAGPRGTQYF TRBJ2-5 TRBV30 NA
TGTGCCAGCGTCAAGGGACAGCTGAACACTGAAGCTTTCTTT CASVKGQLNTEAFF TRBJ1-1 TRBV2 TRBD1
TGTGCCAGCAGCTCTAAGGACAGCCCTAATCAGCCCCAGCATTTT CASSSKDSPNQPQHF TRBJ1-5 TRBV5-4 NA
TGCGCCAGCAGCCAGTCAGGGGGGATCAATCAGCCCCAGCATTTT CASSQSGGINQPQHF TRBJ1-5 TRBV5-1 TRBD1
TGCGCCAGCAGCCGAACCCGGAGACTATTTACAAAGGTCACAGATACGCAGTATTTT CASSRTRRLFTKVTDTQYF TRBJ2-3 TRBV4-3 NA
TGTGCCAGCAGTTTAACAGCTCAACCATCCTACGAGCAGTACTTC CASSLTAQPSYEQYF TRBJ2-7 TRBV27 NA
TGTGCCAGCAGTGATCGGGGGACGAGCTATGGCTACACCTTC CASSDRGTSYGYTF TRBJ1-2 TRBV6-1 NA
TGTGCCAGCAGCTTAGTGACAGGCGCTTTGGCTTTCTTT CASSLVTGALAFF TRBJ1-1 TRBV7-2 NA
TGTGCCAGCAGTGCGTCGACAGGGGTGTCTCAGCCCCAGCATTTT CASSASTGVSQPQHF TRBJ1-5 TRBV6-1 TRBD1
TGTGCCAGCAGCCCCGAGTTGAGCTCCTACAATGAGCAGTTCTTC CASSPELSSYNEQFF TRBJ2-1 TRBV5-4 NA
TGTGCCAGCAGCCAAAGTCGGGGTGAGCTGGAGACCCAGTACTTC CASSQSRGELETQYF TRBJ2-5 TRBV5-4 NA
TGTGCCAGCAGCCGAGTTACTGAAGCTTTCTTT CASSRVTEAFF TRBJ1-1 TRBV7-6 NA
TGTGCCAGCTCACCCTCGACTGGCAATCAGCCCCAGCATTTT CASSPSTGNQPQHF TRBJ1-5 TRBV18 NA
TGCGCCAGCAGCTTGGGACTAGCGGAAACGAACACCGGGGAGCTGTTTTTT CASSLGLAETNTGELFF TRBJ2-2 TRBV5-1 TRBD2
TGTGCCAGCAGCCAAGATGGTGGCGGCGAGCAGTACTTC CASSQDGGGEQYF TRBJ2-7 TRBV4-2 NA
TGTGCCAGCAGCTTATCCCCTCTGCGGGGAACTAACTATGGCTACACCTTC CASSLSPLRGTNYGYTF TRBJ1-2 TRBV11-2 NA
TGTGCCAGCAGTGAAGAGACAGACAACTTCTTT CASSEETDNFF TRBJ1-1 TRBV2 NA
TGTGCCAGCAGCTTAGCGAGTGGAGGCCCCACGAAGCCCCAGCATTTT CASSLASGGPTKPQHF TRBJ1-5 TRBV7-9 NA
TGTGCCAGCAGCTTAACGACAGGCTGGACCGGGGAGCTGTTTTTT CASSLTTGWTGELFF TRBJ2-2 TRBV7-8 NA
TGCGCCAGCAGCTTAGCAGGGTCCTACGAGCAGTACTTC CASSLAGSYEQYF TRBJ2-7 TRBV5-1 NA
TGTGCCAGCAGTCCCTCGGGGATAGATACGCAGTATTTT CASSPSGIDTQYF TRBJ2-3 TRBV28 NA
TGTGCCAGCAGGAGACAGGGCTCCTACGAGCAGTACTTC CASRRQGSYEQYF TRBJ2-7 TRBV27 TRBD1
TGCAGCGTTGATTCCAGGGGAATTGAATCTGGGGCCAACGTCCTGACTTTC CSVDSRGIESGANVLTF TRBJ2-6 TRBV29-1 NA